This TCR beta chain was profiled in a study of radiation and T cells in renal cell carcinoma. Study background: Nephrectomy followed 15 Gy stereotactic body radiation by 4 weeks.

Trimming at V came to 5 bases and at J to 4 bases, leaving 17 bases not matched to a gene. This CDR3 is 19 amino acids long. Germline V gives CDR1 SEHNR, CDR2 FQNEAQ (reference sequence). Regarding time point: blood 2 weeks post-SBRT. Sample treatment: 15 Gy SBRT to primary tumor, nephrectomy 4 weeks later. Serial blood draws occurred at baseline and 2 and 4 weeks post-SBRT. This renal cell carcinoma was of the clear cell type. Here immunoSEQ multiplex PCR was the method, and the copy in TCRdb shows in-frame clones only, minus some. Of some 120,000 clones listed, over 75% are singletons. The chain employs TRBV7-9 and TRBJ2-6; TRBD1 matches 7 bases. This receptor was obtained from a woman between 55 and 75 years old with renal cell carcinoma. The sample consisted of blood, taken from a patient whose treatment included radiotherapy and nephrectomy. CDR3 sequence (DNA): TGTGCCAGCAGCCTGAGGACAGGACCACTATCCTCCGGGGCCAACGTCCTGACTTTC. Its translation: CASSLRTGPLSSGANVLTF.